These 5 T cell receptor beta chains came from one sample sequenced in a study of post-analysis software for immune sequencing data. Overall study findings and caveats: Patients carried five TRBV segments more frequently than controls did, and TRBV5-6, TRBV5-1 and TRBV20-1 were among them.

Unique molecular identifiers featured in each of the TCR beta cDNA libraries. From the PCR reads, TCRdb called clonotypes with MiXCR, one entry per CDR3 protein. The table records hundreds of thousands of distinct CDR3 sequences, just under 30% of them present only once. Their target antigens are unknown. Sample: blood. All receptors come from a girl aged 10 to 17 with multiple sclerosis.

The V call is TRBV7-9, the J call TRBJ2-5; TRBD2 aligns across 12 bases. Germline V gives CDR1 SEHNR, CDR2 FQNEAQ (reference sequence). The CDR3 totals 13 residues. With V trimmed by 11 bases and J by 4 bases, 5 bases remained unmatched. The CDR3 loop is CAAQGLAGETQYF. CDR3 sequence (DNA): TGTGCCGCCCAGGGACTAGCGGGAGAGACCCAGTACTTC.

The chain combines TRBV14 with TRBJ1-5, with D maybe TRBD1 (6 bases). The CDR3 covers 15 residues. Between the trimmed V and J ends, which lost 2 bases and 5 bases, there was a span of 13 bases. Germline lookup yields CDR1 SGHDN and CDR2 FVKESK. CDR3 region: CASSQREDRYQPQHF. DNA for the CDR3: TGTGCCAGCAGCCAAAGAGAAGACAGGTATCAGCCCCAGCATTTT.

This clonotype was seen a handful of times. This chain connects TRBV11-2 to TRBJ2-7; 10 bases are a match to TRBD2. Trimming removed 1 base from V and 3 bases from J; junction bases left unmatched: 6. The CDR3 contains 16 residues. Germline-derived CDR1 and CDR2 are SGHAT and FQNNGV. The DNA of the CDR3 is TGTGCCAGCAGCTTAGTCTCTAGCGGGAGTGTCTACGAGCAGTACTTC. Its protein product is CASSLVSSGSVYEQYF.

V and J are TRBV12-3 or TRBV12-4 and TRBJ1-2, with 7 positions matching TRBD1. With 6 bases clipped from V and 4 bases from J, the junction kept 11 bases outside the gene matches. The CDR3 sequence is 15 residues long. The CDR3 spells CASSPEGGDGYGYTF. The CDR3 coding sequence is TGTGCCAGCAGCCCAGAAGGGGGCGACGGCTATGGCTACACCTTC.

This sequence joins TRBV28 and TRBJ2-6; D gene unclear. Per the germline V gene, CDR1 is MDHEN and CDR2 is SYDVKM. Trimming pared 7 bases from V and 0 bases from J, leaving 13 bases between. The CDR3 totals 16 residues. CDR3 in DNA: TGTGCCAGCACCCAAGCTTTGGTCTCTGGGGCCAACGTCCTGACTTTC. Encoded protein: CASTQALVSGANVLTF. Drawing the rest from reference TRBV28 and TRBJ2-6, the complete variable domain is DVKVTQSSRYLVKRTGEKVFLECVQDMDHENMFWYRQDPGLGLRLIYFSYDVKMKEKGDIPEGYSVSREKKERFSLILESASTNQTSMYLCASTQALVSGANVLTFGAGSRLTVL.